The next 16 T cell receptor beta chains were all read from a single sample in a study of cytomegalovirus exposure and HLA in healthy donors. Primers: 60 Vbeta forward and 13 Jbeta reverse. The assay was immunoSEQ multiplex PCR, and TCRdb's table has in-frame clones only and misses some. Of about 220,000 clones detected, 75% to 90% appear once; the ten largest clones hold roughly 0.7%. Material: PBMCs. Receptors originate from a boy aged 2 to 10 in good health and CMV-seronegative.

The chain couples TRBV7-3 to TRBJ2-3, with TRBD2 matching over 7 bases. The CDR3 is 15 residues long. V was clipped by 2 bases and J by 2 bases; unmatched bases: 4. Germline loops: CDR1 SGHTA, CDR2 FQGTGA. CDR3 sequence: CASSLGGGATDTQYF. CDR3 coding DNA: TGTGCCAGCAGCTTAGGCGGGGGTGCCACAGATACGCAGTATTTT. Together with reference TRBV7-3 and TRBJ2-3, the CDR3 gives the full variable domain: GAGVSQTPSNKVTEKGKYVELRCDPISGHTALYWYRQSLGQGPEFLIYFQGTGAADDSGLPNDRFFAVRPEGSVSTLKIQRTERGDSAVYLCASSLGGGATDTQYFGPGTRLTVL.

The rearrangement joins TRBV7-8 to TRBJ1-4, with 7 bases matching TRBD1. Germline loops: CDR1 SGHVS, CDR2 FQNEAQ. The CDR3 covers 14 residues. Trimming removed 4 bases from V and 5 bases from J; junction bases left unmatched: 4. The CDR3 reads CASSSGQSNEKLFF. Here the CDR3 DNA reads TGTGCCAGCAGCTCGGGACAGTCGAATGAAAAACTGTTTTTT. The variable domain in full, with the rest retrieved from reference TRBV7-8 and TRBJ1-4, is GAGVSQSPRYKVAKRGQDVALRCDPISGHVSLFWYQQALGQGPEFLTYFQNEAQLDKSGLPSDRFFAERPEGSVSTLKIQRTQQEDSAVYLCASSSGQSNEKLFFGSGTQLSVL.

V is TRBV5-8 and J is TRBJ1-3, with no clear D. Germline V CDR1 and CDR2: SGHTS, YDEGEE. The CDR3 runs 14 residues. V was pared by 2 bases and J by 4 bases, with 10 bases between. The CDR3 loop reads CASSFGGEGNTIYF. CDR3 nucleotide sequence: TGTGCCAGCAGCTTCGGCGGTGAGGGAAACACCATATATTTT.

This sequence joins TRBV19 and TRBJ2-7; D not resolved. Germline lookup yields CDR1 LNHDA and CDR2 SQIVND (reference sequence). The CDR3 is made up of 14 amino acids. V was cut by 3 bases and J by 0 bases, with 9 bases left in between. Written as DNA, the CDR3 is TGTGCCAGTAGTATGATGCGGAACTCCTACGAGCAGTACTTC. It yields the protein CASSMMRNSYEQYF.

The chain employs TRBV21-1 and TRBJ2-1; the table's D call, TRBD2, has no DNA check behind it. TRBV21-1 is listed as a pseudogene. The length of the CDR3 is 17 residues. The CDR3 loop is CASSKALSGRVAGEQFF. DNA for the CDR3: TGTGCCAGCAGCAAAGCGCTCAGCGGGAGAGTTGCCGGGGAGCAGTTCTTC.

The V and J genes are TRBV7-9 and TRBJ2-1; 7 bases match TRBD1. This CDR3 spans 15 amino acids. V was pared by 1 base and J by 4 bases, with 4 bases of the junction left unmatched. Germline lookup yields CDR1 SEHNR and CDR2 FQNEAQ (reference sequence). The DNA for the CDR3 is TGTGCCAGCAGCTTAGTAACAGGGGTGTACAATGAGCAGTTCTTC. Protein: CASSLVTGVYNEQFF.

This chain uses TRBV9 with TRBJ2-1; 12 bases are a match to TRBD2. V shed 0 bases and J 7 bases; nucleotides not matched to a gene: 8. Germline CDR1 and CDR2: SGDLS and YYNGEE. The CDR3 runs to 17 residues. CDR3 in DNA: TGTGCCAGCAGCGTAGCCGCTAGCGGGGGGGTGATAAATGAGCAGTTCTTC. Its translation: CASSVAASGGVINEQFF.

CDR3 bases: TGTGCCAGCAGCTTGGGTCCGAGGGAGAACACTGAAGCTTTCTTT. Encoded protein: CASSLGPRENTEAFF. The V call is TRBV5-6, the J call TRBJ1-1; D remains unclear. Germline CDR1 reads SGHDT; CDR2 reads YYEEEE. Trimming cost V 0 bases and J 1 base, with 10 bases left between them. This CDR3 has 15 residues.

The chain employs TRBV2 and TRBJ2-1, with TRBD2 identical over 8 bases. Germline V gene data show CDR1 as SNHLY and CDR2 as FYNNEI. CDR3 length: 17 residues. V gave up 0 bases and J gave up 5 bases; unmatched junction bases: 9. This CDR3 is CASSEALYRTSHNEQFF. CDR3 nucleotides: TGTGCCAGCAGTGAAGCGCTTTATAGGACTAGCCACAATGAGCAGTTCTTC.

The chain joins TRBV5-1 to TRBJ2-1; 10 bases match TRBD2. V was pared by 0 bases and J by 6 bases, with 6 bases of the junction left unmatched. Per germline, CDR1 SGHRS and CDR2 YFSETQ. This CDR3 has 16 amino acids. CDR3 bases: TGCGCCAGCAGCTTGGGCGAGCGGGAGGGAGGCAATGAGCAGTTCTTC. It codes for CASSLGEREGGNEQFF.

The V gene is TRBV5-6, the J gene TRBJ1-1, with 12 positions matching TRBD1. The CDR3 runs to 16 residues. Per germline, CDR1 SGHDT and CDR2 YYEEEE. The J segment lost 6 bases and the V segment lost 3 bases, leaving 9 bases of the junction unmatched. The DNA of the CDR3 is TGTGCCAGCAGCTGGGGACAGGGGGCAAGAGCCCCTGAAGCTTTCTTT. It translates to CASSWGQGARAPEAFF.

This chain joins TRBV6-5 and TRBJ1-2, with TRBD1 as a possible D gene (5 bases). The CDR3 is 13 residues long. Trimming pared 6 bases from V and 2 bases from J, leaving 10 bases between. Per germline, CDR1 MNHEY and CDR2 SVGAGI. In DNA form, the CDR3 reads TGTGCCAGCAGAGTGGGGCCGAACTATGGCTACACCTTC. Translation gives CASRVGPNYGYTF.

This clone was picked up a small number of times. This sequence joins TRBV4-1 and TRBJ1-1, with 8 bases fitting TRBD1. Germline V gives CDR1 MGHRA, CDR2 YSYEKL. The V segment lost 4 bases and the J segment 1 base; nucleotides outside the gene matches: 2. The length of the CDR3 is 14 residues. This chain's CDR3 is CASSPGQGNTEAFF. The CDR3 DNA reads TGCGCCAGCAGCCCCGGACAGGGGAACACTGAAGCTTTCTTT.

In nucleotides, the CDR3 is TGTGCCACCACCCACCCGGGACAGGGGTTAAATCAGCCCCAGCATTTT. It is translated as CATTHPGQGLNQPQHF. V usage is TRBV15 and J usage is TRBJ1-5; 10 bases map to TRBD1. Germline V gene sequence: CDR1 LNHNV, CDR2 YYDKDF (reference sequence). CDR3 length equals 16 residues. V was pared by 7 bases and J by 4 bases, with 10 bases of the junction left unmatched.

V is TRBV10-3 and J is TRBJ1-1; D possibly corresponds to TRBD1 (5 bases). The germline V gene has CDR1 ENHRY and CDR2 SYGVKD. V gave up 4 bases and J gave up 10 bases, with 13 bases separating them. This CDR3 comprises 12 residues. The CDR3: CAISALGGGAFF. DNA for the CDR3: TGTGCCATCAGTGCCCTCGGCGGGGGAGCTTTCTTT.

This clone has just a few counts. The chain combines TRBV30 with TRBJ2-3; possible D gene TRBD1, 6 bases. Trimming removed 3 bases from V and 8 bases from J, with 21 bases in between. Germline loops: CDR1 GTSNPN, CDR2 SVGIG (reference sequence). This CDR3 contains 15 residues. In DNA form, the CDR3 reads TGTGCCTGGAGCGTAGGTACAGGGCAGCATCGTACGCAGTATTTT. Its translation: CAWSVGTGQHRTQYF.